Presented here are 24 T cell receptor beta chains from one specimen sequenced in a study of shared clonotypes between healthy human individuals. Naive CD8 cells were CD45RO-negative, positively selected for CCR7, excluding terminally differentiated effector memory CD45RA+ cells. Profiled with immunoSEQ multiplex PCR; TCRdb holds only in-frame clones, not every one. In the table there are about 2.1 million clones, approximately 94% of which are singletons. The sample comprised naive CD8+ T cells from PBMCs. The source of these receptors is a man between 18 and 29 years old in good health. Some clones in this sample may be carry-over from other donors' samples.

The chain couples TRBV4-3 to TRBJ2-4; 9 nucleotides align to TRBD2. V was pared by 0 bases and J by 1 base, with 10 bases of the junction left unmatched. The CDR3 totals 19 residues. Germline CDR1 is LGHNA and CDR2 is YSLEER. In DNA form, the CDR3 reads TGCGCCAGCAGCCAAGATCAAGCGGGAGGCGGTCTGGCCAAAAACATTCAGTACTTC. Protein sequence: CASSQDQAGGGLAKNIQYF.

This chain connects TRBV28 to TRBJ2-7; D may be TRBD2 (6 bases). V was pared by 6 bases and J by 0 bases, with 15 bases between. This CDR3 comprises 15 residues. CDR1 is MDHEN, CDR2 SYDVKM, per germline. In nucleotides, the CDR3 is TGTGCCAGCAGCCAGGTACGGGGGAACTCCTACGAGCAGTACTTC. It specifies CASSQVRGNSYEQYF.

The chain is built from TRBV9 and TRBJ1-2; TRBD1 aligns across 9 bases. V shed 3 bases and J 8 bases; nucleotides not matched to a gene: 8. The CDR3 extends over 14 amino acids. Per the germline V gene, CDR1 is SGDLS and CDR2 is YYNGEE. DNA for the CDR3: TGTGCCAGCAGCGGGGACAGGGTCTACAGCGGCTACACCTTC. Its translation: CASSGDRVYSGYTF.

V gene TRBV7-9 combines with J gene TRBJ2-3, with D perhaps TRBD1 or TRBD2 (6 bases each). The germline V gene encodes CDR1 SEHNR and CDR2 FQNEAQ (reference sequence). The CDR3 totals 17 residues. The V end lost 0 bases, the J end lost 2 bases, and 15 bases lay between the germline ends. CDR3 amino acids: CASSLAGQGTLTDTQYF. CDR3 DNA sequence: TGTGCCAGCAGCTTAGCTGGGCAGGGGACTCTCACAGATACGCAGTATTTT.

This clone was detected once. V gene TRBV2 combines with J gene TRBJ1-1; a possible D gene is TRBD1 (6 bases). This CDR3 has 14 residues. The germline CDR1 and CDR2 sequences are SNHLY and FYNNEI. V lost 2 bases and J 3 bases, leaving 10 bases between the germline ends. The CDR3 nucleotides are TGTGCCAGCAGTGAATACAGGGAGGACACTGAAGCTTTCTTT. Residues: CASSEYREDTEAFF.

This chain links TRBV9 with TRBJ2-1, with 8 bases identical to TRBD2. In germline, CDR1 is SGDLS, CDR2 YYNGEE. Trimming took 0 bases from V and 4 from J; bases not matched to a gene: 12. CDR3 length equals 18 residues. The CDR3 DNA sequence: TGTGCCAGCAGCGTAGGGGATCGGAGCGGGAGTAAGTACAATGAGCAGTTCTTC. This encodes CASSVGDRSGSKYNEQFF.

The genes are TRBV28 and TRBJ1-5; the D is unclear. V gave up 1 base and J gave up 3 bases, with 7 bases separating them. The CDR3 sequence is 14 residues long. CDR1 is MDHEN and CDR2 is SYDVKM in the germline V gene. CDR3 sequence: CASSLYGTNQPQHF. The CDR3 nucleotides are TGTGCCAGCAGTTTATACGGTACCAATCAGCCCCAGCATTTT.

This chain connects TRBV27 to TRBJ2-7; 7 nucleotides line up with TRBD2. The germline V gene encodes CDR1 MNHEY and CDR2 SMNVEV (reference sequence). The CDR3 extends over 15 amino acids. The junction had 12 bases not matched to a gene; V was cut back by 6 bases and J by 4 bases. The CDR3 here is CASRSGASVLYEQYF. The DNA for the CDR3 is TGTGCCAGCAGAAGCGGGGCTAGCGTATTGTACGAGCAGTACTTC.

This clone appeared a few times. The V and J genes are TRBV6-1 and TRBJ1-5; no clear D. Germline V CDR1 and CDR2: MNHNS, SASEGT. Trimming removed 1 base at V and 0 bases at J, with 13 bases between. The CDR3 covers 17 residues. The DNA of the CDR3 is TGTGCCAGCAGTGAAGGGCCGGTCGATAATAGCAATCAGCCCCAGCATTTT. Translation: CASSEGPVDNSNQPQHF.

The chain has TRBV28 and TRBJ1-1; D remains unclear. From germline, CDR1 is MDHEN and CDR2 SYDVKM. V was cut by 5 bases and J by 0 bases, with 13 bases left in between. The CDR3 loop spans 15 amino acids. This CDR3 is CASSTHLPLNTEAFF. CDR3 DNA: TGTGCCAGCAGTACCCACCTACCACTGAACACTGAAGCTTTCTTT.

In DNA, the CDR3 is TGCGCCAGCAGCTACCAACGGGACGGTAATGCTGGGGCCAACGTCCTGACTTTC. Protein sequence: CASSYQRDGNAGANVLTF. This sequence joins TRBV5-1 and TRBJ2-6, with D perhaps TRBD1 or TRBD2 (5 bases each). The CDR3 length is 18 residues. The germline V gene encodes CDR1 SGHRS and CDR2 YFSETQ. With 3 bases removed from V and 2 bases from J, the gap between germline ends came to 18 bases.

This chain links TRBV27 with TRBJ2-7, with 9 nucleotides matching TRBD1. The CDR3 length is 13 residues. V was clipped by 6 bases and J by 6 bases; unmatched bases: 6. Germline V CDR1 and CDR2: MNHEY, SMNVEV (reference sequence). The CDR3 DNA is TGTGCCAGCAGCCCGGGACAGGGTCCCGAGCAGTACTTC. Protein product: CASSPGQGPEQYF.

The rearrangement joins TRBV5-3 to TRBJ2-7; no clear D. TRBV5-3 is labeled an ORF, and its function is uncertain. Trimming pared 0 bases from V and 0 bases from J, leaving 10 bases between. The CDR3 is 15 residues long. This chain's CDR3 is CARSLDRSHSYEQYF. CDR3 sequence (DNA): TGTGCCAGAAGCTTGGATCGCAGCCACTCCTACGAGCAGTACTTC.

This clone was detected a few times. The gene calls are TRBV28 and TRBJ1-1; 7 nucleotides align to TRBD1. The CDR3 length is 15 residues. V was clipped by 6 bases and J by 0 bases; unmatched bases: 7. Germline CDR1 is MDHEN and CDR2 is SYDVKM. This CDR3 is CASRIQGSVNTEAFF. DNA of the CDR3: TGTGCCAGCAGGATACAGGGGAGCGTGAACACTGAAGCTTTCTTT.

The chain links TRBV5-1 to TRBJ1-1; D call uncertain. The CDR3 extends over 16 amino acids. Germline loops: CDR1 SGHRS, CDR2 YFSETQ. V was shortened by 3 bases and J by 0 bases, with 15 bases between the two germline ends. The CDR3 region is CASSSGLTFMNTEAFF. CDR3 coding DNA: TGCGCCAGCAGCTCTGGACTAACCTTCATGAACACTGAAGCTTTCTTT.

The rearrangement joins TRBV7-9 to TRBJ2-7; maybe TRBD2 (6 bases). CDR1 is SEHNR and CDR2 is FQNEAQ in the germline V gene (reference sequence). Trimming took off 5 bases at V and 3 bases at J, with 20 bases between the two ends. This CDR3 comprises 16 residues. CDR3 DNA: TGTGCCAGCAGCGCGGGGCCTCTTCCCTCGAACTACGAGCAGTACTTC. Translating it yields CASSAGPLPSNYEQYF.

In its sample, this clone was seen once. Distinct nucleotide sequences in the sample also encode this CDR3. The V gene is TRBV27, the J gene TRBJ2-2; D gene uncertain. Germline assignment: CDR1 MNHEY and CDR2 SMNVEV (reference sequence). V was trimmed by 3 bases and J by 2 bases, leaving 7 bases between them. There are 14 residues in the CDR3. CDR3 residues: CASSFSTNTGELFF. The CDR3 bases are TGTGCCAGCAGTTTTTCCACTAACACCGGGGAGCTGTTTTTT.

This clone was picked up one time. This rearrangement joins TRBV15 to TRBJ2-1; either TRBD1 or TRBD2 may fit D (5 bases each). V gave up 1 base and J gave up 0 bases, with 16 bases separating them. Per germline, CDR1 LNHNV and CDR2 YYDKDF (reference sequence). The CDR3 length is 18 residues. CDR3 nucleotide sequence: TGTGCCACCAGCAGAGTCGGGGCAACCCCGAGCTCCTACAATGAGCAGTTCTTC. Protein product: CATSRVGATPSSYNEQFF.

The chain employs TRBV11-3 and TRBJ2-1; 8 bases fit TRBD2. Looked up from germline, CDR1 is SGHNT and CDR2 is YENEEA. This CDR3 contains 17 residues. The trim removed 4 bases at V and 9 bases at J, leaving 17 bases unmatched. Here the CDR3 DNA reads TGTGCCAGCAGCTCCAGGAGTGGCGGGAGGAGGGCTATTGAGCAGTTCTTC. It encodes CASSSRSGGRRAIEQFF. The whole variable domain, remainder taken from reference TRBV11-3 and TRBJ2-1, is EAGVVQSPRYKIIEKKQPVAFWCNPISGHNTLYWYLQNLGQGPELLIRYENEEAVDDSQLPKDRFSAERLKGVDSTLKIQPAELGDSAVYLCASSSRSGGRRAIEQFFGPGTRLTVL.

The CDR3 DNA is TGTGCCAGCAGCCGACTGCAGGGTGGCGAGCAGTACTTC. This gives the protein CASSRLQGGEQYF. V is TRBV28 and J is TRBJ2-7; D perhaps matches TRBD1 (5 bases). Between the trimmed V and J ends, which lost 6 bases and 6 bases, there was a span of 15 bases. CDR1 is MDHEN and CDR2 is SYDVKM in the germline V gene. The CDR3 contains 13 residues.

This clone showed up just once. The V and J genes are TRBV2 and TRBJ2-6; D gene ambiguous. The V gene lost 4 bases and the J gene lost 0 bases, with 7 bases spanning the gap. The CDR3 runs to 15 residues. Looked up from germline, CDR1 is SNHLY and CDR2 is FYNNEI. The CDR3 reads CASSADFSGANVLTF. The CDR3 region has the DNA TGTGCCAGCAGTGCTGACTTCTCTGGGGCCAACGTCCTGACTTTC.

This clone was detected only a few times. The chain is built from TRBV30 and TRBJ1-1; no clear D. This CDR3 comprises 15 residues. Germline-derived CDR1 and CDR2 are GTSNPN and SVGIG (reference sequence). V was cut by 3 bases and J by 0 bases, with 14 bases left in between. The DNA of the CDR3 is TGTGCCTGGAGATCCTTTGGGGAGATGAACACTGAAGCTTTCTTT. This sequence encodes CAWRSFGEMNTEAFF.

This chain connects TRBV10-3 to TRBJ2-5, with TRBD2 matching 11 bases. This CDR3 is 16 amino acids long. Germline CDR1 ENHRY, CDR2 SYGVKD. V gave up 6 bases and J gave up 6 bases; unmatched junction bases: 12. The CDR3 loop reads CAISPGLAGPLKTQYF. CDR3 nucleotides: TGTGCCATCAGCCCCGGACTAGCGGGCCCCCTAAAGACCCAGTACTTC.

This rearrangement joins TRBV7-9 to TRBJ2-4; the match to TRBD1 covers 7 bases. This CDR3 comprises 14 residues. V was pared by 8 bases and J by 4 bases, with 8 bases of the junction left unmatched. Germline CDR1 and CDR2: SEHNR and FQNEAQ (reference sequence). The CDR3 reads CASRTGTAKNIQYF. The CDR3 DNA follows: TGTGCCAGCCGCACCGGGACAGCAAAAAACATTCAGTACTTC.